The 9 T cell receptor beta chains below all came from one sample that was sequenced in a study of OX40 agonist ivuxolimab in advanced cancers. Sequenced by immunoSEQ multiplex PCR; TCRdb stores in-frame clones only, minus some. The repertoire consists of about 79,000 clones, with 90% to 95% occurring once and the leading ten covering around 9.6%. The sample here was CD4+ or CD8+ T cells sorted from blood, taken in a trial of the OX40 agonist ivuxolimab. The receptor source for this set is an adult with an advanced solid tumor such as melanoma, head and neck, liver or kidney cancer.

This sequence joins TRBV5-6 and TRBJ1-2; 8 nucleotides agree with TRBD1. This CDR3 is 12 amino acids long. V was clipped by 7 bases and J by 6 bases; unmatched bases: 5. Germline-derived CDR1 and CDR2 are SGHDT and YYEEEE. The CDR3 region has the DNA TGTGCCAGCGACAGGGGAGGCCATGGCTACACCTTC. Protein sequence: CASDRGGHGYTF.

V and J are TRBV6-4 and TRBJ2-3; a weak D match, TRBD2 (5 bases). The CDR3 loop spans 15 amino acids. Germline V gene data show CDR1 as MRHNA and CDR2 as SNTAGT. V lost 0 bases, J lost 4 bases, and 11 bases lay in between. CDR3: CASSDSRSGADTQYF. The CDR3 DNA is TGTGCCAGCAGTGACTCAAGGTCCGGGGCAGATACGCAGTATTTT.

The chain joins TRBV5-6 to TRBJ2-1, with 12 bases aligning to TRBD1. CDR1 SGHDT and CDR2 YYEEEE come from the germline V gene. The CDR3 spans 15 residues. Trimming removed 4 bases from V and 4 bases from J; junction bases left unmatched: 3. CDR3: CASSQGQGAYNEQFF. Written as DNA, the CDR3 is TGTGCCAGCAGCCAGGGACAGGGGGCATACAATGAGCAGTTCTTC.

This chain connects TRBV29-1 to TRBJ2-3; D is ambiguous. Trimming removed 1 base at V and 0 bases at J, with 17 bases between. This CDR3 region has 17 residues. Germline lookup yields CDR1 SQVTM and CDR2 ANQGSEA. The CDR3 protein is CSVEGEWGLASTDTQYF. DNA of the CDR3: TGCAGCGTTGAAGGAGAGTGGGGTCTCGCTAGCACAGATACGCAGTATTTT.

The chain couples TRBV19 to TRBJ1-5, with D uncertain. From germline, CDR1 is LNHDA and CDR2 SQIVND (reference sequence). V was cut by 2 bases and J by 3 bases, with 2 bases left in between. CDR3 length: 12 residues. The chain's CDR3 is CASSISNQPQHF. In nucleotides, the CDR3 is TGTGCCAGTAGTATATCCAATCAGCCCCAGCATTTT. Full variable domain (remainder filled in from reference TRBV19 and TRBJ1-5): DGGITQSPKYLFRKEGQNVTLSCEQNLNHDAMYWYRQDPGQGLRLIYYSQIVNDFQKGDIAEGYSVSREKKESFPLTVTSAQKNPTAFYLCASSISNQPQHFGDGTRLSIL.

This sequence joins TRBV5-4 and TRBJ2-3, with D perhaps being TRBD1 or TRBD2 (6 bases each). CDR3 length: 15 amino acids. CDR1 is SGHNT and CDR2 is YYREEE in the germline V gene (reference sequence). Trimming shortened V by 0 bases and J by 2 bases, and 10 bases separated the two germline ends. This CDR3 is CASSLAGAPTDTQYF. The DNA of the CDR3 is TGTGCCAGCAGCTTGGCGGGGGCCCCCACAGATACGCAGTATTTT. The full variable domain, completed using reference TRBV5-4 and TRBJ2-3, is ETGVTQSPTHLIKTRGQQVTLRCSSQSGHNTVSWYQQALGQGPQFIFQYYREEENGRGNFPPRFSGLQFPNYSSELNVNALELDDSALYLCASSLAGAPTDTQYFGPGTRLTVL.

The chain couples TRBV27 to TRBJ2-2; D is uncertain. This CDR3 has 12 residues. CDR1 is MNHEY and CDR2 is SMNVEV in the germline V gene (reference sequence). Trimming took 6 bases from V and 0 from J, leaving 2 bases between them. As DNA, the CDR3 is TGTGCCAGCAGCCCGAACACCGGGGAGCTGTTTTTT. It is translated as CASSPNTGELFF.

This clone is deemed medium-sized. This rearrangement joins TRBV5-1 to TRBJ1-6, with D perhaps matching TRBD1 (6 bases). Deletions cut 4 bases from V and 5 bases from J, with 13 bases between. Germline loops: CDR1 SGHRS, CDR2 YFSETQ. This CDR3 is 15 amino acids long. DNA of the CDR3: TGCGCCAGCAGCCCAGGTCCAGGGGATAATTCACCCCTCCACTTT. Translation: CASSPGPGDNSPLHF.

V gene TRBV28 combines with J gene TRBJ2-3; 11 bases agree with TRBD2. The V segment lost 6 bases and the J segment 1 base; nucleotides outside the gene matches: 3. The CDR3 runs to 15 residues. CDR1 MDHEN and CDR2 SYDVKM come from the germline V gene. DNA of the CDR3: TGTGCCAGCAGCCCACTAGCGGGAGGCACAGATACGCAGTATTTT. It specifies CASSPLAGGTDTQYF.